This entry lists 27 T cell receptor beta chains sequenced from one sample in a study of shared clonotypes between healthy human individuals. CD45RO-negative CD8 cells positively selected for CCR7 made up the naive population, which excluded terminally differentiated effector memory CD45RA+ cells. The protocol was immunoSEQ multiplex PCR, while the TCRdb copy is restricted to in-frame clones and leaves out a portion. The sample lists about 580,000 clones, about 98% occurring once. The sequencing input was naive CD8+ T cells sorted from blood. These TCRs come from a young man in good health.

The V and J genes are TRBV5-4 and TRBJ2-7; D might be TRBD2 (6 bases). This CDR3 spans 13 amino acids. Germline CDR1 reads SGHNT; CDR2 reads YYREEE (reference sequence). Between the trimmed V and J ends, which lost 7 bases and 0 bases, there was a span of 11 bases. The chain's CDR3 is CASRRESSYEQYF. The CDR3 bases are TGTGCCAGCCGTCGGGAGAGCTCCTACGAGCAGTACTTC.

V usage is TRBV20-1 and J usage is TRBJ2-1; the D gene could be TRBD1 or TRBD2 (6 bases each). This CDR3 is built from 11 residues. Germline V gene data show CDR1 as DFQATT and CDR2 as SNEGSKA (reference sequence). The V end was cut by 7 bases, the J end by 4 bases, with 8 bases between. The CDR3 protein is CSVGGYNEQFF. The CDR3 DNA reads TGCAGTGTAGGGGGGTACAATGAGCAGTTCTTC.

This sequence joins TRBV7-3 and TRBJ2-6, with D unresolved. The CDR3 covers 14 residues. The germline V and J ends were trimmed by 2 bases and 2 bases, with 4 bases remaining between them. CDR1 is SGHTA, CDR2 FQGTGA, per germline. The chain's CDR3 is CASSLDPGANVLTF. CDR3 bases: TGTGCCAGCAGCTTAGACCCTGGGGCCAACGTCCTGACTTTC.

V is TRBV11-2 and J is TRBJ2-2, with D possibly TRBD2 on 5 matching bases. The length of the CDR3 is 15 residues. V lost 6 bases and J lost 0, with 11 bases in between. CDR1 is SGHAT, CDR2 FQNNGV, per germline. The CDR3 reads CASRPGIPNTGELFF. The CDR3 DNA sequence: TGTGCCAGCAGGCCGGGGATCCCGAACACCGGGGAGCTGTTTTTT. Filled out from reference TRBV11-2 and TRBJ2-2, the complete variable domain reads EAGVAQSPRYKIIEKRQSVAFWCNPISGHATLYWYQQILGQGPKLLIQFQNNGVVDDSQLPKDRFSAERLKGVDSTLKIQPAKLEDSAVYLCASRPGIPNTGELFFGEGSRLTVL.

This chain joins TRBV6-5 and TRBJ2-1; D perhaps matches TRBD2 (5 bases). Trimming took 7 bases from V and 5 from J, leaving 18 bases between them. CDR1 is MNHEY and CDR2 is SVGAGI in the germline V gene. The CDR3 is 15 amino acids. The CDR3 protein is CASTFGSSGHNEQFF. The CDR3 DNA is TGTGCCAGCACCTTTGGTAGCAGCGGTCACAATGAGCAGTTCTTC.

In DNA form, the CDR3 reads TGTGCCAGCAGCGCCGGGACAGCCTATAGGGACTACGAGCAGTACTTC. Translated: CASSAGTAYRDYEQYF. The chain recombines TRBV9 with TRBJ2-7; 7 bases fit TRBD1. Germline CDR1 SGDLS, CDR2 YYNGEE. J gave up 3 bases and V 3 bases, and 12 bases lay outside the gene matches. The CDR3 is made up of 16 amino acids.

The rearrangement uses TRBV29-1 and TRBJ2-5; 9 bases are shared with TRBD2. Germline V gene sequence: CDR1 SQVTM, CDR2 ANQGSEA. The J segment lost 3 bases and the V segment lost 1 base, leaving 3 bases of the junction unmatched. This CDR3 has 14 amino acids. In DNA form, the CDR3 reads TGCAGCGTTGAAGGGGCTAGCGGGAAAGAGACCCAGTACTTC. Translating gives CSVEGASGKETQYF.

This rearrangement joins TRBV25-1 to TRBJ1-5; D is possibly TRBD1 (6 bases). The V gene lost 2 bases and the J gene lost 4 bases, with 6 bases spanning the gap. This CDR3 contains 13 residues. From germline, CDR1 is MGHDK and CDR2 SYGVNS. CDR3 sequence: CASSERGNQPQHF. As DNA, the CDR3 is TGTGCCAGCAGTGAAAGGGGGAATCAGCCCCAGCATTTT. The variable domain in full, completed from reference TRBV25-1 and TRBJ1-5, reads EADIYQTPRYLVIGTGKKITLECSQTMGHDKMYWYQQDPGMELHLIHYSYGVNSTEKGDLSSESTVSRIRTEHFPLTLESARPSHTSQYLCASSERGNQPQHFGDGTRLSIL.

This clone occurred once. CDR3 protein: CASSEASGTYEQYF. The CDR3 DNA reads as TGTGCCAGCAGTGAGGCTAGCGGGACCTACGAGCAGTACTTC. The chain is built from TRBV6-1 and TRBJ2-7; 9 nucleotides agree with TRBD2. V lost 3 bases, J lost 2 bases, and 2 bases stayed unmatched. Germline lookup yields CDR1 MNHNS and CDR2 SASEGT. This CDR3 is built from 14 residues.

The genes are TRBV9 and TRBJ2-5, with TRBD2 matching over 10 bases. Germline V gene lookup returns CDR1 SGDLS and CDR2 YYNGEE. The CDR3 loop spans 15 amino acids. The trim removed 4 bases at V and 4 bases at J, leaving 7 bases unmatched. For the CDR3, the DNA is TGTGCCAGCAGCTCACTAGCGGGATCAGCAGAGACCCAGTACTTC. This gives the protein CASSSLAGSAETQYF. The complete variable domain, with remaining parts taken from reference TRBV9 and TRBJ2-5, reads DSGVTQTPKHLITATGQRVTLRCSPRSGDLSVYWYQQSLDQGLQFLIQYYNGEERAKGNILERFSAQQFPDLHSELNLSSLELGDSALYFCASSSLAGSAETQYFGPGTRLLVL.

This chain uses TRBV4-1 with TRBJ2-3; the match to TRBD2 covers 8 bases. Germline CDR1 MGHRA, CDR2 YSYEKL. V lost 1 base, J lost 1 base, and 13 bases stayed unmatched. The CDR3 runs 19 residues. CDR3 in amino acids: CASSQVQWERERGTDTQYF. CDR3 sequence (DNA): TGCGCCAGCAGCCAAGTTCAATGGGAGCGGGAGCGGGGCACAGATACGCAGTATTTT.

The chain joins TRBV27 to TRBJ2-2; D may be TRBD2 (6 bases). The CDR3 covers 13 residues. The V gene's germline CDR1 is MNHEY and CDR2 SMNVEV (reference sequence). The V and J ends lost 6 bases and 7 bases respectively, with 12 bases between them. The CDR3 nucleotides read TGTGCCAGCAGAATATCGACTAGCGGGGAGCTGTTTTTT. Its translation is CASRISTSGELFF.

This chain joins TRBV7-8 and TRBJ2-2; the match to TRBD2 covers 13 bases. Germline-derived CDR1 and CDR2 are SGHVS and FQNEAQ. Trimming at V came to 5 bases and at J to 7 bases, leaving 7 bases not matched to a gene. This CDR3 is built from 16 residues. The CDR3 here is CASSPWTSGSDGELFF. The CDR3 nucleotides are TGTGCCAGCAGCCCCTGGACTAGCGGGAGTGACGGGGAGCTGTTTTTT.

J is TRBJ2-7 and V is TRBV21-1; the table's TRBD1 call for D was not verified on the DNA. TRBV21-1 is labeled a pseudogene. This CDR3 is 18 amino acids long. The CDR3 sequence is CASTNCPGGQGSPYEQYF. DNA for the CDR3: TGTGCCAGCACCAACTGCCCGGGTGGGCAGGGAAGCCCCTACGAGCAGTACTTC.

This chain joins TRBV27 and TRBJ2-2; D possibly corresponds to TRBD2 (6 bases). Germline values: CDR1 MNHEY, CDR2 SMNVEV (reference sequence). The CDR3 is 15 amino acids. With 2 bases removed from V and 3 bases from J, the gap between germline ends came to 10 bases. CDR3 sequence: CASSLRLEDTGELFF. The CDR3 DNA sequence: TGTGCCAGCAGTTTACGACTAGAGGACACCGGGGAGCTGTTTTTT.

This chain uses TRBV23-1 with TRBJ2-6; D may match TRBD1 or TRBD2 (6 bases each). TRBV23-1 is an ORF, with its function uncertain. The CDR3 covers 19 residues. With 4 bases removed from V and 2 bases from J, the gap between germline ends came to 21 bases. DNA of the CDR3: TGCGCCAGCAGTCGGCCGGGGGCAGGGGTCACTACTGGGGCCAACGTCCTGACTTTC. It translates to CASSRPGAGVTTGANVLTF.

The chain joins TRBV28 to TRBJ2-7; D perhaps matches TRBD2 (5 bases). The length of the CDR3 is 15 residues. V was trimmed by 7 bases and J by 2 bases, leaving 18 bases between them. The germline V gene encodes CDR1 MDHEN and CDR2 SYDVKM. The CDR3: CASTLPRRGPYEQYF. The CDR3 nucleotides read TGTGCCAGCACTCTACCTCGACGGGGTCCCTACGAGCAGTACTTC.

The CDR3 loop reads CASSLLGGQGNEQFF. In DNA, the CDR3 is TGTGCCAGCAGCTTGTTGGGGGGACAGGGCAATGAGCAGTTCTTC. J is TRBJ2-1 and V is TRBV5-4; 9 bases are shared with TRBD1. The CDR3 covers 15 residues. CDR1 and CDR2 (germline): SGHNT, YYREEE (reference sequence). The junction had 5 bases not matched to a gene; V was cut back by 1 base and J by 6 bases.

The V call is TRBV7-8, the J call TRBJ2-1; the match to TRBD2 covers 10 bases. The CDR3 extends over 17 amino acids. Germline CDR1 is SGHVS and CDR2 is FQNEAQ. V trimming: 4 bases; J trimming: 8 bases; junction bases outside the gene matches: 14. CDR3 region: CASSSILAGISLDEQFF. CDR3 sequence (DNA): TGTGCCAGCAGCTCGATACTAGCGGGAATTTCCCTAGATGAGCAGTTCTTC.

J is TRBJ2-5 and V is TRBV27, with a tentative D call TRBD1 (6 bases). V was clipped by 4 bases and J by 4 bases, with 13 bases between them. CDR1 is MNHEY and CDR2 is SMNVEV in the germline V gene (reference sequence). This CDR3 is built from 14 residues. This CDR3 reads CASSSQGVPETQYF. DNA for the CDR3: TGTGCCAGCAGTTCACAGGGCGTCCCAGAGACCCAGTACTTC.

This chain links TRBV7-8 with TRBJ2-3; D is unclear. Trimming removed 1 base at V and 6 bases at J, with 8 bases between. The CDR3 has 13 amino acids. Germline values: CDR1 SGHVS, CDR2 FQNEAQ. CDR3 amino acids: CASSLEVSDTQYF. The CDR3 nucleotides are TGTGCCAGCAGCTTAGAGGTCTCCGATACGCAGTATTTT.

With respect to this clone: This specimen includes other DNA sequences encoding the same CDR3. The chain recombines TRBV5-1 with TRBJ2-5, with D possibly called TRBD1 or TRBD2 (6 bases each). With 0 bases removed from V and 5 bases from J, the gap between germline ends came to 11 bases. The CDR3 contains 14 residues. CDR1 is SGHRS and CDR2 is YFSETQ in the germline V gene. In nucleotides, the CDR3 is TGCGCCAGCAGCTTGGGTCAGGGGAGGGAGACCCAGTACTTC. Protein product: CASSLGQGRETQYF.

The chain combines TRBV27 with TRBJ1-2; D may be TRBD1 (5 bases). The germline gives CDR1 MNHEY, CDR2 SMNVEV (reference sequence). The CDR3 extends over 14 amino acids. Trimming left V 8 bases short and J 4 bases short, with 17 bases between. CDR3 nucleotides: TGTGCCAGCTCCACGGCGGGGGGGACCTATGGCTACACCTTC. Translated, it gives CASSTAGGTYGYTF.

On this clone: The junction and the germline gene differ at one end; a read error may be behind it. CDR3 protein: CASSDPPGRTYEQYF. The CDR3 DNA reads as TGCGCCAGCAGTGACCCTCCGGGACGTACCTATGAGCAGTACTTC. The genes are TRBV10-2 and TRBJ2-7, with D possibly being TRBD1 or TRBD2 (5 bases each). CDR1 WSHSY and CDR2 SAAADI come from the germline V gene. The CDR3 has 15 residues.

In nucleotides, the CDR3 is TGTGCCAGCAGCACCCGGACTAGCGGCACAGATACGCAGTATTTT. It specifies CASSTRTSGTDTQYF. The chain combines TRBV9 with TRBJ2-3; 9 positions match TRBD2. J gave up 1 base and V 4 bases, and 4 bases lay outside the gene matches. The CDR3 runs to 15 residues. Germline V gene sequence: CDR1 SGDLS, CDR2 YYNGEE.

The V call is TRBV14, the J call TRBJ1-1, with TRBD1 identical over 8 bases. There are 15 residues in the CDR3. Per the germline V gene, CDR1 is SGHDN and CDR2 is FVKESK. V lost 4 bases, J lost 1 base, and 5 bases stayed unmatched. CDR3 protein: CASSPGTGWNTEAFF. CDR3 nucleotide sequence: TGTGCCAGCAGCCCCGGGACAGGCTGGAACACTGAAGCTTTCTTT.

The J gene is TRBJ2-5, the V gene TRBV5-1; 9 bases are a match to TRBD2. The CDR3 runs to 17 residues. Germline V gene data show CDR1 as SGHRS and CDR2 as YFSETQ. J was trimmed by 5 bases and V by 0 bases; bases with no gene match: 11. Here the CDR3 reads CASSLVPSGRSSETQYF. Written as DNA, the CDR3 is TGCGCCAGCAGCTTGGTCCCCAGCGGGAGGTCGTCCGAGACCCAGTACTTC.